This is a list of T cell receptor beta chains from one sample in a study of blood T cell repertoires in COVID-19. Using immunoSEQ multiplex PCR, the repertoire was profiled, and TCRdb retains in-frame clones only, with some absent. The data contain about 110,000 clones, approximately 80% of them seen just once; the ten biggest clones take up 11% to 15%. Sequenced: peripheral blood. The source is a woman between 55 and 75 years old with acute or convalescent COVID-19. Each CDR3 is given with its conserved first and last residue. The order of the fields is V gene, clone size, J gene, D gene, CDR3 DNA, CDR3 protein. D genes are given only for firm matches. The size field is filled for only some rows; it gives once, few, many or a size class.

>TRBV5-1|once|TRBJ2-7|TRBD1
TGCGCCAGCAGCTTGGACGGGACAGCGTACTACGAGCAGTACTTC
CASSLDGTAYYEQYF
>TRBV5-1|.|TRBJ1-3|TRBD1
TGCGCCAGCAGCTTGGAAGGGACAGGGACTGGAAACACCATATATTTT
CASSLEGTGTGNTIYF
>TRBV4-2|.|TRBJ1-1|.
TGTGCCAGCAGCCCCAGGGCTGTAGCGGGAGGGAACACTGAAGCTTTCTTT
CASSPRAVAGGNTEAFF
>TRBV19|.|TRBJ1-1|.
TGTGCCAGTAGTATGGGCCGACAGATTGAAGCTTTCTTT
CASSMGRQIEAFF
>TRBV3-1/TRBV3-2|.|TRBJ2-5|TRBD1
TGTGCCAGCAGCCAGCACGACAGGGGAATTGGAGAGACCCAGTACTTC
CASSQHDRGIGETQYF
>TRBV30|.|TRBJ1-1|.
TGTGCCTGGAAGACAGTGAGAAACACTGAAGCTTTCTTT
CAWKTVRNTEAFF
>TRBV19|.|TRBJ1-4|.
TGTGCCAGTAGTATCCCGGGAGAGCTTGGAAAACTGTTTTTT
CASSIPGELGKLFF
>TRBV19|.|TRBJ1-4|TRBD1
TGTGCCAGTAGCCCTAGGACAGGTACGGATGAAAAACTGTTTTTT
CASSPRTGTDEKLFF
>TRBV18|.|TRBJ2-7|.
TGTGCCAGCTCACCGGGGCAGGGCCGTCCCTACGAGCAGTACTTC
CASSPGQGRPYEQYF
>TRBV19|.|TRBJ2-1|.
TGTGCCAGTAGTTTTATGGGCCAGCTCTCCTACAATGAGCAGTTCTTC
CASSFMGQLSYNEQFF
>TRBV7-6|.|TRBJ1-2|TRBD1
TGTGCCAGCAGCTCGGGACAGAACTATGGCTACACCTTC
CASSSGQNYGYTF
>TRBV9|.|TRBJ1-1|.
TGTGCCAGCAGCCTACAGGTGAACACTGAAGCTTTCTTT
CASSLQVNTEAFF
>TRBV5-1|few|TRBJ1-3|.
TGCGCCAGCAGCCCTGGACGGGATGGAAACACCATATATTTT
CASSPGRDGNTIYF
>TRBV3-1/TRBV3-2|once|TRBJ1-5|.
TGTGCCAGCAGTCAGGGTAATCAGCCCCAGCATTTT
CASSQGNQPQHF
>TRBV6-1|.|TRBJ1-2|.
TGTGCCAGCAGTGCACTAACTAGGCTCCGGTTCGACGCTAACTATGGCTACACCTTC
CASSALTRLRFDANYGYTF
>TRBV6-4|.|TRBJ2-5|TRBD2
TGTGCCAGCAGTGACTCGGGGAGGGCCGGGGAGACCCAGTACTTC
CASSDSGRAGETQYF
>TRBV2|.|TRBJ2-7|TRBD2
TGTGCCAGCAGAAAACGGACTAGCGGTTCCGCCTACGAGCAGTACTTC
CASRKRTSGSAYEQYF
>TRBV7-9|few|TRBJ1-2|TRBD1
TGTGCCAGCAGCCCCGGACAGGGTGGGCCAAGTGGCTACACCTTC
CASSPGQGGPSGYTF
>TRBV6-5|.|TRBJ2-3|TRBD2
TGTGCCAGCAGGCCGGGACTAGCGGGTTGGGATACGCAGTATTTT
CASRPGLAGWDTQYF
>TRBV18|once|TRBJ2-1|.
TGTGCCAGCTCACCAACCGGACAGCCAGCGATCAATGAGCAGTTCTTC
CASSPTGQPAINEQFF
>TRBV25-1|.|TRBJ1-4|TRBD1
TGTGCCAGCAGTGACCTCAAGGGGGCGTCCACCGAAAAACTGTTTTTT
CASSDLKGASTEKLFF
>TRBV9|.|TRBJ1-5|.
TGTGCCAGCAGCGCGAGCGGTCCCGGACAGCCCCAGCATTTT
CASSASGPGQPQHF
>TRBV29-1|.|TRBJ2-1|TRBD2
TGCAGCGTCCCGACTAGCGGGAGTTACAATGAGCAGTTCTTC
CSVPTSGSYNEQFF
>TRBV28|.|TRBJ2-7|.
TGTGCCAGCAAGGGGTCAGCGACCCTCGAACCGTACTTC
CASKGSATLEPYF
>TRBV20-1|.|TRBJ2-7|TRBD1
TGCAGTGCTAGTTATAGGGGGCTATACGAGCAGTACTTC
CSASYRGLYEQYF
>TRBV30|.|TRBJ2-7|TRBD1
TGTGCCTGGAGACGAGGTCAGGGGGTCTACGAGCAGTACTTC
CAWRRGQGVYEQYF
>TRBV29-1|.|TRBJ2-4|TRBD1
TGCAGCGTTACAGGGGAAAACATTCAGTACTTC
CSVTGENIQYF
>TRBV4-1|.|TRBJ1-6|TRBD1
TGCGCCAGCAGCCAAGATCGAACAGGGGGGTATTATAATTCACCCCTCCACTTT
CASSQDRTGGYYNSPLHF
>TRBV29-1|few|TRBJ2-7|.
TGCAGCGTTGCGTCTAGCGTGAACTACGAGCAGTACTTC
CSVASSVNYEQYF
>TRBV19|few|TRBJ1-1|TRBD1
TGTGCCAGCCCCCCATTAAACCACAGGGGAATCGGGACTGAAGCTTTCTTT
CASPPLNHRGIGTEAFF
>TRBV11-2|.|TRBJ2-3|.
TGTGCCAGCAGCAAAAGCGGGTTGAGAGGCACAGATACGCAGTATTTT
CASSKSGLRGTDTQYF